This TCR beta chain was documented in a study of T cell repertoires in ileal Crohn's disease. The assay was immunoSEQ multiplex PCR, and TCRdb's table has in-frame clones only and misses some. The sample includes approximately 12,000 clones, around 80% of them seen just once. This CDR3 contains 10 residues. The germline V gene encodes CDR1 WNHNN and CDR2 SYGVQD (reference sequence). Trimming pared 5 bases from V and 8 bases from J, leaving 6 bases between. The chain couples TRBV10-1 to TRBJ1-1; D uncertain. Sequencing used ileal tissue. The sequence was obtained from an adult with Crohn's disease. This CDR3 is CASSPLEAFF. CDR3 DNA sequence: TGCGCCAGCAGTCCCCTAGAAGCTTTCTTT.